This entry features one T cell receptor beta chain sequence. Its antigen is currently not known. Qualities for individual bases were not recorded, and no much larger clone is one base off. The entry originates in a study of blood T cell repertoires in COVID-19 (TCRdb year 2020). At the level of the whole study: Samples from collaborators originated in the United States, Italy and Spain and spanned both the acute and convalescent phases of COVID-19. A de-identified subject ID, COVID-19 status, age in years and sex were almost always included in the sample metadata. The repertoires were made available in a free public database intended to serve as a resource for research on the immune response to SARS-CoV-2. The prospective study material was composed of cDNA or gDNA derived from T cells, B-cell-depleted T cells, or PBMCs. The samples were drawn from the first 160 participants of the ongoing ImmuneRACE study and from about 1,200 subjects provided by 6 global collaborators. Where available, HLA class I and class II types were obtained from metadata supplied by the sample provider rather than from assay-based typing. Deeply sampled blood TCRbeta repertoires from subjects exposed to, actively infected with, or recovered from COVID-19 were included in the dataset.

Each collaborating institution followed its own protocols to collect whole blood in K2EDTA tubes. For TCRbeta analysis, collaborator samples were shipped as frozen whole blood, as isolated PBMCs, or as DNA extracted from either sample type. V is clipped by 5 bases and J by 7 bases, and the sequence between their germline boundaries is 11 bases long. Looking up the germline V gene yields CDR1 KGHDR and CDR2 SFDVKD. The cysteine opens and the phenylalanine closes a CDR3 of 12 amino acids. Only CDR3 DNA remains: 36 bases, in frame from the first base. TCRbeta CDR3 regions were amplified from genomic DNA using the immunoSEQ Assay, a bias-controlled multiplex PCR. In the source study's methods: Within the assay, amplification of reference gene primers was used to estimate how many nucleated cells each sample contained. Sequence reads were collapsed and filtered to measure the absolute abundance of every unique TCRbeta CDR3 rearrangement. For each sample, productive Simpson clonality was calculated as the square root of Simpson's diversity index across productive rearrangements. Drawn from immuneACCESS, this table holds only the in-frame rearrangements with V and J called that TCRdb kept. Clones are partly lost; checked studies trace under half to an unresolved V gene and leave the rest unexplained. V and J calls and clone size are given by that table; D and trimming were obtained from the DNA. The sample table shows tens of thousands of clones, and more than 80% are seen once. The ten largest clones take up approximately 28% of the sample.

Here is what the overall study found, with its caveats: The quantity of clinical and demographic metadata differed by source and by participant and was supplied without curation.

Sequences were obtained from peripheral blood. The chain was built from TRBV24-1 and TRBJ2-7; the D gene is perhaps TRBD1, on 7 matching bases. The sequence was obtained from an elderly woman with acute or convalescent COVID-19. The DNA sequence is TGTGCCACCAGTGGGCAGGGGGGAGAGCAGTACTTC. Its translation reads: CATSGQGGEQYF.